The clone carrying this T cell receptor (beta chain) has just a few counts. These data belong to a study of blood T cell repertoires in COVID-19. Background on the study: The origin of the acute and convalescent COVID-19 samples was the United States, Italy and Spain. Sources were T cells, B-cell-depleted T cells, or PBMCs; the material itself was cDNA or gDNA.

Patients in Seattle were enrolled during active infection, then followed longitudinally. Per the original methods: Reference gene primer amplification in the assay estimated nucleated cell counts. Method: immunoSEQ multiplex PCR; TCRdb's copy keeps in-frame clones and lacks some. V, J and clone size derive from that table, while D and trimming were established from the DNA sequence. The sample comprises around 210,000 clones, 65% to 90% of which are singletons, and less than 6.5% rests with the top ten. V shed 0 bases, J shed 7 bases, and the junction held 6 bases outside the gene matches. The CDR3 runs to 16 residues. CDR1 is LGHNA, CDR2 YSLEER, per germline.

The chain couples TRBV4-3 to TRBJ1-6; 7 bases fit TRBD1. Sequencing was carried out using peripheral blood. The TCR originated in a man over 45 with COVID-19, enrolled during active disease. DNA for the CDR3: TGCGCCAGCAGCCAAGACTCGACAGGGACCAATTCACCCCTCCACTTT. It translates to CASSQDSTGTNSPLHF.